This TCR beta chain was identified during a study of blood T cell repertoires in COVID-19. One Seattle source followed patients from active infection through their disease course. Original handling: Counts of nucleated cells, estimated from reference gene primer amplification, were obtained. Sequencing was performed with immunoSEQ multiplex PCR; in TCRdb, only in-frame clones are kept and a portion is missing. The DNA gave D and trimming, while V, J and clone size come from that table. The sample holds under 300,000 clones, 75% to 90% seen once. Sequencing input: peripheral blood. The TCR originated in a woman in her 70s with COVID-19, enrolled during active disease.

The CDR3 reads CASSLTDYNYGYTF. CDR3 bases: TGTGCCAGTAGTCTGACAGATTATAACTATGGCTACACCTTC. The V and J genes are TRBV19 and TRBJ1-2; D may be TRBD1 (5 bases). This CDR3 comprises 14 residues. From germline, CDR1 is LNHDA and CDR2 SQIVND (reference sequence). The ends were cut back, 5 bases at V and 1 base at J, with 11 bases in the middle.